Sequencing of this T cell receptor beta chain was carried out in a study of blood T cells in healthy people across ages (dated by TCRdb to the mid-2010s). Background on the whole study: In model experiments, template switching captured about one uniquely barcoded TCR beta cDNA molecule for every two T cells. To avoid experimental bias, donors of different ages were randomly spread across the sequencing lanes. Using deep sequencing normalized with unique cDNA molecular identifiers, the study measured how TCR beta repertoire diversity changes with age. For two donors (one aged 18 to 30 and one aged 80 or older), the study analyzed two additional independent replicas of 1 million unique cDNA reads from the same blood draw. The donors were split into four age groups: young (average around 15 years), middle-aged (roughly 40), aged (around 67) and long-lived (under 90). The investigation overall reported the following: Since profiling was done on bulk unsorted PBMCs, naive and antigen-experienced compartments could not be conclusively compared. A strong correlation was found between observed TCR beta diversity and the percentage of naive T cells measured by flow cytometry. Total diversity estimates from one million sequenced T cells were considered lower bounds and underestimates. Because donor CMV infection status was unknown, age-related changes in expanded clonotypes were potentially confounded. As age increased, observed TCR beta diversity per million T cells dropped in a roughly linear way, and a significant reduction was already evident by age approximately 40. Compared with the aged group, the long-lived group had more naive CD4+ T cells, fewer expanded clones and increased TCR diversity, suggesting age selection.

The V and J ends are trimmed by 1 base and 6 bases, leaving 10 bases between them. From the cysteine through the phenylalanine, the CDR3 covers 14 amino acids. The sequence is cut down to CDR3 DNA, 42 bases in frame from base 1. CDR1 MDHEN and CDR2 SYDVKM are derived from the germline V gene. Receptor amplification or capture employed 5' RACE. The listed sequencing device is Illumina HiSeq 2500. The second PCR ran for about 7 to 11 cycles and used a J-beta primer mix along with a sample-barcoded 5' primer. A unique molecular identifier was introduced onto each TCR beta cDNA molecule by a template-switch 5' adaptor carrying 12 random nucleotides. Each sample yielded at least 2.5 million CDR3-containing paired-end reads. First-strand cDNA was synthesized from all RNA with the Mint cDNA synthesis kit, primed by a TRBC-specific oligonucleotide. All cDNA was treated with uracil-DNA glycosylase and then went through a first 18-cycle PCR with the universal primers M1SS and BC2_uni_R. Processing in the source paper ran as follows. For normalization, 1 million high-quality reads were randomly selected from each sample, with every read carrying a distinct molecular identifier. Reads with shared molecular identifiers were discarded instead of being binned into consensus sequences. MiTCR, run with a Q25 quality threshold and the strictest error-elimination algorithm, handled CDR3 identification, clonotype clustering and error correction. A nonparametric unseen species model with Euler transformation was used to estimate lower-bound total TCR beta diversity. The public reads were reprocessed in TCRdb via fastp at Q25 and MiXCR, keeping in-frame beta chains. All rows with the same CDR3 protein become a single entry with the most common DNA and genes. These V and J calls originate from TCRdb's pipeline instead of the authors' own analysis. The table for this sample lists some 1.6 million distinct CDR3 sequences; around 35% of them were counted only once. The ten largest make up roughly 10% of the sample.

Comments on this clonotype: The antigen it recognizes is unknown. Base qualities are not recorded, but no much larger clone differs from it by a single base.

Systemically healthy Caucasian individuals from Russia, some 36 in total and aged roughly 6 to 100 years, were included as donors. Each donor gave roughly 9.5 milliliters of peripheral blood, collected into EDTA-treated Vacutainer tubes. Ficoll-Paque density-gradient centrifugation was used to isolate PBMCs, with at least 6.5 million per sample. Total RNA was extracted from PBMCs with Trizol reagent, with at least 6 micrograms obtained per sample. For every donor, flow cytometry on a PBMC aliquot measured the percentage of naive CD45RAhigh/CD27high T cells. The source is a woman aged 30 to 39 in good health. The rearranged segments are TRBV28 and TRBJ1-5, with the D gene not clear enough to name. Sequencing was carried out using blood. The CDR3 region reads CASSLFTVSQPQHF. The DNA is TGTGCCAGCAGTTTATTCACAGTTTCTCAGCCCCAGCATTTT.